The TCR beta chain described here comes from a study of control samples from healthy donors and cancer patients. Germline CDR1 and CDR2: ENHRY and SYGVKD. CDR3 size: 13 residues. The V and J ends lost 0 bases and 0 bases respectively, with 3 bases between them. TCRdb's copy holds only in-frame clones and misses some; the assay was immunoSEQ multiplex PCR. Of some 94,000 clones in the sample, about 85% were seen once. The chain joins TRBV10-3 to TRBJ2-7; D is uncertain. The TCR was taken from a woman aged 45-59 years in good health. The material sequenced was blood. This chain's CDR3 is CAISESPSYEQYF. The CDR3 nucleotides read TGTGCCATCAGTGAGTCGCCCTCCTACGAGCAGTACTTC.